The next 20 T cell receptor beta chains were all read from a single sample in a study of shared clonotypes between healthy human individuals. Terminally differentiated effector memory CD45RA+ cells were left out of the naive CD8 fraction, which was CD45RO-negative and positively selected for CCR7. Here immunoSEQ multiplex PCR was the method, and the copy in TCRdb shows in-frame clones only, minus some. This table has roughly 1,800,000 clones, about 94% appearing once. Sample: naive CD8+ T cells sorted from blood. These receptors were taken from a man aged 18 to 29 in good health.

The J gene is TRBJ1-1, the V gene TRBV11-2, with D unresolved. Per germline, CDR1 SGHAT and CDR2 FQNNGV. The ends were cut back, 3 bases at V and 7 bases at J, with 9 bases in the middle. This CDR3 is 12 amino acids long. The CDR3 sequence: CASSFIGFEAFF. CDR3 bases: TGTGCCAGCAGCTTCATCGGATTTGAAGCTTTCTTT.

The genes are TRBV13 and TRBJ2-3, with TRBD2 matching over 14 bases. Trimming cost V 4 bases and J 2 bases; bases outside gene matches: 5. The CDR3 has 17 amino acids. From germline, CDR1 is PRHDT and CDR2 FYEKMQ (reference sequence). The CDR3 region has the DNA TGTGCCAGCAGCTCCCCGGGACTAGCGGGAGACACAGATACGCAGTATTTT. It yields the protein CASSSPGLAGDTDTQYF.

CDR3 loop: CASSPSRDRGSNQPQHF. CDR3 coding DNA: TGCGCCAGCAGCCCCAGCCGGGACAGGGGTAGCAATCAGCCCCAGCATTTT. This rearrangement joins TRBV5-1 to TRBJ1-5, with 10 positions matching TRBD1. The CDR3 is 17 amino acids. J was trimmed by 0 bases and V by 4 bases; bases with no gene match: 7. Germline CDR1 SGHRS, CDR2 YFSETQ. Based on the CDR3 plus reference TRBV5-1 and TRBJ1-5, the full variable domain is KAGVTQTPRYLIKTRGQQVTLSCSPISGHRSVSWYQQTPGQGLQFLFEYFSETQRNKGNFPGRFSGRQFSNSRSEMNVSTLELGDSALYLCASSPSRDRGSNQPQHFGDGTRLSIL.

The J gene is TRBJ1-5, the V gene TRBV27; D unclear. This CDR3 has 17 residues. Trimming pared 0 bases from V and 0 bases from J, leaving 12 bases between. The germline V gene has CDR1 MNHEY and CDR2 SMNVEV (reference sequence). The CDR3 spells CASSLSPTDNSNQPQHF. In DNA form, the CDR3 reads TGTGCCAGCAGTTTATCGCCCACAGATAATAGCAATCAGCCCCAGCATTTT.

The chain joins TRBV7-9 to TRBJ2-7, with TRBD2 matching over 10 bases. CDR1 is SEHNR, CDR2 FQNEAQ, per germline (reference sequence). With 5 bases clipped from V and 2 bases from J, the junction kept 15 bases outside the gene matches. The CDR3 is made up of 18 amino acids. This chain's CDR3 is CASSGMGPDSGGPYEQYF. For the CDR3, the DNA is TGTGCCAGCAGCGGTATGGGCCCGGATAGCGGGGGGCCCTACGAGCAGTACTTC.

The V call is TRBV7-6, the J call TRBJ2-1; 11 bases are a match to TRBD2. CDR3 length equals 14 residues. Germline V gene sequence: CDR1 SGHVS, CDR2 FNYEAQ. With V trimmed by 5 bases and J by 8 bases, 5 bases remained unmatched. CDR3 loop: CASSLLAGEHEQFF. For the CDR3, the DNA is TGTGCCAGCAGCCTACTAGCGGGAGAGCATGAGCAGTTCTTC.

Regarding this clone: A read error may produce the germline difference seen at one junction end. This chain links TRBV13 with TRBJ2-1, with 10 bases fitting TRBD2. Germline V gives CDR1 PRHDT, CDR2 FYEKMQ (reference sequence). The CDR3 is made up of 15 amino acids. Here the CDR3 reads CASSLGLAAYNEQFF. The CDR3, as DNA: TGTGCCAGCAGCCTAGGACTAGCGGCATACAATGAGCAGTTCTTC.

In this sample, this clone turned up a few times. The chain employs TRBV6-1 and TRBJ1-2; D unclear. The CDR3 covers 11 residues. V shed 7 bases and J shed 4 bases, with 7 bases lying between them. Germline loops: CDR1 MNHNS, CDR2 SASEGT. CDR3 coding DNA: TGTGCCAGCACATGGGGCTATGGCTACACCTTC. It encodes CASTWGYGYTF.

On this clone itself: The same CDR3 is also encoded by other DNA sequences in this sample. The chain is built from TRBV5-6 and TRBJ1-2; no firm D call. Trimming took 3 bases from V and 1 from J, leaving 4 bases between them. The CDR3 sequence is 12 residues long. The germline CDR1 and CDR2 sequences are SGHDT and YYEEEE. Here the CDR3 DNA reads TGTGCCAGCAGCTCTCTTAACTATGGCTACACCTTC. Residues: CASSSLNYGYTF. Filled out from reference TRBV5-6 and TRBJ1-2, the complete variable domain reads DAGVTQSPTHLIKTRGQQVTLRCSPKSGHDTVSWYQQALGQGPQFIFQYYEEEERQRGNFPDRFSGHQFPNYSSELNVNALLLGDSALYLCASSSLNYGYTFGSGTRLTVV.

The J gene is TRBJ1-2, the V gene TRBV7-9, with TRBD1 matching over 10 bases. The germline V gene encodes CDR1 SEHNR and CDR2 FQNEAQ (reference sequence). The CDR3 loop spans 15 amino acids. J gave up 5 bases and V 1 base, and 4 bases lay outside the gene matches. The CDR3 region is CASSLGQGAEYGYTF. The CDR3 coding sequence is TGTGCCAGCAGCTTAGGACAGGGGGCTGAGTATGGCTACACCTTC.

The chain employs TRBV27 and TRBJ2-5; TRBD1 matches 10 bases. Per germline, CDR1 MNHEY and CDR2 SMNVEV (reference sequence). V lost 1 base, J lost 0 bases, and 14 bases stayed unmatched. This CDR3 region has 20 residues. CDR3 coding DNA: TGTGCCAGCAGTTTATTGGAGGGGGGACCGGGACAGGGGTACCAAGAGACCCAGTACTTC. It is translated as CASSLLEGGPGQGYQETQYF.

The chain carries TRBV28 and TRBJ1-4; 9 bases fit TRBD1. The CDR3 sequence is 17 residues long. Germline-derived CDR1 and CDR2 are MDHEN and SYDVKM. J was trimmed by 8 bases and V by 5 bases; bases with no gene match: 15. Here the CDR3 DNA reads TGTGCCAGCAGTCTCATGTGGGACAGGGTGGACGTGGAAAAACTGTTTTTT. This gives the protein CASSLMWDRVDVEKLFF.

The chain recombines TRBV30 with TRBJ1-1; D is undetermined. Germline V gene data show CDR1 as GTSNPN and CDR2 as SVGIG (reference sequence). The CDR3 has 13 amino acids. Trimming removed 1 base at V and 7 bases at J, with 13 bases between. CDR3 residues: CAWSGPSSHEAFF. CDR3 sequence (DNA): TGTGCCTGGAGTGGTCCCAGTTCCCATGAAGCTTTCTTT.

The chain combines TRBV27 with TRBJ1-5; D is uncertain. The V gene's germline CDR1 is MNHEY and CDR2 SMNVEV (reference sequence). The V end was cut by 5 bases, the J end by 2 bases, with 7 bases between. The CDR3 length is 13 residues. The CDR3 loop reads CASSAIGNQPQHF. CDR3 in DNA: TGTGCCAGCAGTGCTATCGGCAATCAGCCCCAGCATTTT.

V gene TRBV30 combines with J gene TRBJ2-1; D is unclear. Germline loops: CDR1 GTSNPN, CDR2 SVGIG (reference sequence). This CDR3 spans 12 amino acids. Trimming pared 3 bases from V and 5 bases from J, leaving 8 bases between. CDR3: CAWSNINNEQFF. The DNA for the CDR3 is TGTGCCTGGAGCAACATCAACAATGAGCAGTTCTTC.

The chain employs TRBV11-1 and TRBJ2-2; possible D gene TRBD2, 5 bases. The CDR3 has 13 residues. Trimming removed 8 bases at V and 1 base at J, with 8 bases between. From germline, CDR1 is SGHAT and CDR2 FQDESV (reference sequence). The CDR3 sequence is CASEDLNTGELFF. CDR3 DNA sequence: TGTGCCAGCGAGGACTTGAACACCGGGGAGCTGTTTTTT.

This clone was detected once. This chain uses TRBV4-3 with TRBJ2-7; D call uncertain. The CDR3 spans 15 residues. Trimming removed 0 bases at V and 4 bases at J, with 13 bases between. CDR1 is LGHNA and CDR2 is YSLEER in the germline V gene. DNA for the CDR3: TGCGCCAGCAGCCAAGATCCCGGACCGCTTTACGAGCAGTACTTC. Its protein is CASSQDPGPLYEQYF.

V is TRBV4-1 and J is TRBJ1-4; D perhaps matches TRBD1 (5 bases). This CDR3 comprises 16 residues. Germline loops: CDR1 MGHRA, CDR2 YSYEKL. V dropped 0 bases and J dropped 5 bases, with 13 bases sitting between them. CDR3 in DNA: TGCGCCAGCAGCCAAGATGTAGGCAGGGTAAATGAAAAACTGTTTTTT. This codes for CASSQDVGRVNEKLFF.

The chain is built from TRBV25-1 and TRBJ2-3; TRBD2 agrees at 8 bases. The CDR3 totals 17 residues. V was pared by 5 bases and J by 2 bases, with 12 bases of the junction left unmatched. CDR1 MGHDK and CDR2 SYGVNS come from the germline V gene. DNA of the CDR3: TGTGCCAGCAGTACCACATTAGCGGGGTTACTCACAGATACGCAGTATTTT. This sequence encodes CASSTTLAGLLTDTQYF.

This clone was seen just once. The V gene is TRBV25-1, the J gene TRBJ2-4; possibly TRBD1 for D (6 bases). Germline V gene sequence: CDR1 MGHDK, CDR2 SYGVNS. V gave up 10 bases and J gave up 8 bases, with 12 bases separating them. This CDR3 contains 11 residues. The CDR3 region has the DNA TGTGCCACCATTCAGGGGTACATTCAGTACTTC. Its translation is CATIQGYIQYF.